A single sample gave rise to the 14 T cell receptor beta chains below, sequenced in a study of OX40 agonist ivuxolimab in advanced cancers. Profiled with immunoSEQ multiplex PCR; TCRdb holds only in-frame clones, not every one. In the table there are 65,000 to 95,000 clones, roughly 94% of which are singletons. Material: CD4+ or CD8+ T cells sorted from blood, obtained in a trial of the OX40 agonist ivuxolimab. These receptors all come from an adult with an advanced solid tumor such as melanoma, head and neck, liver or kidney cancer.

The chain is built from TRBV7-9 and TRBJ1-1; 9 bases agree with TRBD1. Germline trimming cut 4 bases from V and 4 bases from J; bases unmatched to any gene: 19. Germline V gene sequence: CDR1 SEHNR, CDR2 FQNEAQ (reference sequence). This CDR3 spans 19 amino acids. CDR3 sequence: CASSSPRAVQGAVRTEAFF. The CDR3 nucleotides read TGTGCCAGCAGCTCCCCTAGGGCCGTACAGGGGGCGGTCCGCACTGAAGCTTTCTTT.

The genes are TRBV7-9 and TRBJ2-1, with 11 bases matching TRBD1. Looked up from germline, CDR1 is SEHNR and CDR2 is FQNEAQ (reference sequence). CDR3 size: 14 residues. After removal of 2 bases from V and 7 bases from J, the junction contained 1 base not matched to a gene. CDR3 coding DNA: TGTGCCAGCAGCTTAAGGGACAGGGGGAATGAGCAGTTCTTC. Protein: CASSLRDRGNEQFF. Full variable domain (outside the CDR3, taken from reference TRBV7-9 and TRBJ2-1): DTGVSQNPRHKITKRGQNVTFRCDPISEHNRLYWYRQTLGQGPEFLTYFQNEAQLEKSRLLSDRFSAERPKGSFSTLEIQRTEQGDSAMYLCASSLRDRGNEQFFGPGTRLTVL.

The J gene is TRBJ2-7, the V gene TRBV4-3; TRBD1 matches at 8 bases. Germline V lookup: CDR1 LGHNA, CDR2 YSLEER. The ends lost 3 bases at V and 5 bases at J; junction bases unmatched: 6. The CDR3 sequence is 14 residues long. Written as DNA, the CDR3 is TGCGCCAGCAGCCACCAGGGGGCTGGAAACGAGCAGTACTTC. Translating it yields CASSHQGAGNEQYF.

About this clone: The sample holds other DNA sequences that translate to the same CDR3. In nucleotides, the CDR3 is TGTGCCAGTAGTATAGGAGGAAGTTCCTACGAGCAGTACTTC. Protein sequence: CASSIGGSSYEQYF. The chain is built from TRBV19 and TRBJ2-7; D unresolved. Germline V lookup: CDR1 LNHDA, CDR2 SQIVND (reference sequence). Trimming cost V 1 base and J 1 base, with 8 bases left between them. This CDR3 region has 14 residues.

This sequence joins TRBV28 and TRBJ1-3; D is unclear. The CDR3 runs 13 residues. Per germline, CDR1 MDHEN and CDR2 SYDVKM. The V gene lost 5 bases and the J gene lost 4 bases, with 9 bases spanning the gap. The CDR3 sequence: CASSPSPGNTIYF. For the CDR3, the DNA is TGTGCCAGCAGTCCCAGCCCCGGAAACACCATATATTTT.

This chain links TRBV29-1 with TRBJ2-5, with a weak D call TRBD1 (6 bases). Germline lookup yields CDR1 SQVTM and CDR2 ANQGSEA. This CDR3 is built from 14 residues. V gave up 3 bases and J gave up 3 bases, with 14 bases separating them. The CDR3 DNA reads as TGCAGCGTTGACGAGGTGAACAGGGAAGAGACCCAGTACTTC. Amino acids: CSVDEVNREETQYF.

J is TRBJ1-1 and V is TRBV27; D is possibly TRBD1 (6 bases). V gave up 5 bases and J gave up 4 bases, with 14 bases separating them. There are 14 residues in the CDR3. Per the germline V gene, CDR1 is MNHEY and CDR2 is SMNVEV (reference sequence). The CDR3 DNA follows: TGTGCCAGCAGTCTGAGGGGGGATAGCACTGAAGCTTTCTTT. Translating gives CASSLRGDSTEAFF.

The V call is TRBV18, the J call TRBJ1-1, with 7 bases aligning to TRBD1. The CDR3 contains 14 residues. V was pared by 3 bases and J by 0 bases, with 1 base of the junction left unmatched. Germline CDR1 KGHSH, CDR2 LQKENI. The CDR3 sequence: CASSPGTVNTEAFF. For the CDR3, the DNA is TGTGCCAGCTCACCCGGGACAGTGAACACTGAAGCTTTCTTT.

V usage is TRBV7-9 and J usage is TRBJ1-2; possibly TRBD1 for D (5 bases). V was pared by 5 bases and J by 6 bases, with 16 bases between. The germline V gene encodes CDR1 SEHNR and CDR2 FQNEAQ (reference sequence). The CDR3 has 14 amino acids. In DNA form, the CDR3 reads TGTGCCAGCAGCGATTTCGGCAGGGATGATGGCTACACCTTC. Protein sequence: CASSDFGRDDGYTF.

The chain combines TRBV5-6 with TRBJ1-5, with D hard to call. Trimming shortened V by 4 bases and J by 3 bases, and 23 bases separated the two germline ends. Germline V gene sequence: CDR1 SGHDT, CDR2 YYEEEE. The CDR3 is 18 amino acids. The CDR3 nucleotides are TGTGCCAGCAGCCGTCACTTTTTGAGTTCGGAGACCAATCAGCCCCAGCATTTT. Amino acids: CASSRHFLSSETNQPQHF.

The chain is built from TRBV28 and TRBJ2-7, with D perhaps TRBD1 or TRBD2 (5 bases each). Trimming cost V 5 bases and J 3 bases, with 17 bases left between them. Looked up from germline, CDR1 is MDHEN and CDR2 is SYDVKM. This CDR3 contains 15 residues. The CDR3 spells CASSNLGTEDYEQYF. The CDR3, as DNA: TGTGCCAGCAGTAACCTCGGGACCGAAGACTACGAGCAGTACTTC.

J is TRBJ2-6 and V is TRBV21-1. TRBV21-1 is labeled a pseudogene. This CDR3 comprises 18 residues. The CDR3 DNA reads as TGTGCCAGCAGCAAAGCGCTCCCAGCCTACTCTGGGGCCAACGTCCTGACTTTC. Translation gives CASSKALPAYSGANVLTF.

The V call is TRBV5-1, the J call TRBJ2-7; the D gene could be TRBD1 or TRBD2 (5 bases each). Trimming removed 5 bases from V and 3 bases from J, with 15 bases in between. The CDR3 contains 14 residues. Per germline, CDR1 SGHRS and CDR2 YFSETQ. CDR3 in amino acids: CASRVGTGFYEQYF. The CDR3 DNA sequence: TGCGCCAGCAGGGTAGGGACGGGGTTCTACGAGCAGTACTTC.

The chain combines TRBV7-9 with TRBJ2-5, with 7 bases matching TRBD2. The CDR3 loop spans 16 amino acids. The V segment lost 1 base and the J segment 2 bases; nucleotides outside the gene matches: 7. Germline CDR1 SEHNR, CDR2 FQNEAQ (reference sequence). The CDR3 here is CASSLDVLGGQETQYF. DNA for the CDR3: TGTGCCAGCAGCTTAGATGTCCTGGGAGGGCAAGAGACCCAGTACTTC.